This TCR beta chain was identified during a study of T cell repertoires in cytomegalovirus infection. Note on this clonotype: Its target is not known.

J gave up 2 bases and V 5 bases, and 4 bases lay outside the gene matches. The CDR3 runs to 15 residues. Germline values: CDR1 LGHNA, CDR2 YSLEER. MiXCR, run by TCRdb on the reads, gives a single entry per CDR3 protein. The profile shows fewer than 1,000,000 distinct CDR3 sequences, about 33% of them singletons. The TCR originated in a human donor in good health (CMV status not recorded). Some clones in this sample may be carry-over from other donors' samples. The J gene is TRBJ1-5, the V gene TRBV4-3; 9 bases align to TRBD1. The sample was cultured CD8+ T cells from PBMCs, taken from culture after CMV antigen stimulation. CDR3 loop: CASSYRGPGNQPQHF. The CDR3 DNA reads as TGCGCCAGCAGCTACAGGGGGCCTGGCAATCAGCCCCAGCATTTT.